The following is a TCR beta chain sequence with its context. As yet, its antigen is unknown. This record comes from a study of T cell responses to AZD1222 COVID-19 vaccine. General study points: White British people made up most donors, females outnumbered males, and clonal diversity was possibly underestimated. Spike-specific TCR breadth and depth went up after people got two AZD1222 doses.

Measured with immunoSEQ multiplex PCR; TCRdb has only the in-frame clones, and not every one. The repertoire holds about 130,000 clones, with 87% as singletons. The germline V gene encodes CDR1 SGHAT and CDR2 FQDESV (reference sequence). CDR3 length: 13 amino acids. V was trimmed by 4 bases and J by 4 bases, leaving 10 bases between them. The chain links TRBV11-1 to TRBJ1-2; D is uncertain. The specimen comprised peripheral blood, sampled on day 0 of AZD1222 vaccination. The source of this sequence is an adult in good health. The CDR3 protein is CASSSGGPYGYTF. The CDR3 DNA reads TGTGCCAGCAGCTCCGGAGGGCCCTATGGCTACACCTTC.